A single T cell receptor (beta chain) is shown here with its context. The sample originates from a study of blood T cell repertoires in COVID-19. Study information: The United States, Italy and Spain supplied acute and convalescent COVID-19 samples. The cDNA or gDNA used as material had been derived from T cells, B-cell-depleted T cells, or PBMCs.

Per the authors' pipeline: Nucleated cell counts were estimated from reference gene primer amplification. The assay was immunoSEQ multiplex PCR, and TCRdb's table has in-frame clones only and misses some. The V and J calls and clone size were taken over from that table, and D and trimming were inferred from the DNA. The sample gives under 85,000 clones, approximately 80% of which show up once; about 5% is in the top ten. CDR1 and CDR2 from the germline V gene are SGHNT and YENEEA. The CDR3 covers 13 residues. The V and J ends lost 4 bases and 2 bases respectively, with 9 bases between them. The chain couples TRBV11-3 to TRBJ2-7; no clear D gene. The clonotype was recovered from a man between 60 and 70 years old with active or convalescent COVID-19. The sample was peripheral blood. CDR3: CASSSGSTYEQYF. The CDR3, as DNA: TGTGCCAGCAGCTCCGGGTCTACCTACGAGCAGTACTTC.